This T cell receptor beta chain was retrieved from a study of T cells in Graves' hyperthyroidism and ophthalmopathy. Newly diagnosed patients aged 18 to 65 had hyperthyroidism of under 2 months' duration. Exclusion of a patient resulted from uncontrolled infection, other autoimmune disease, pregnancy or lactation. CDR3 length: 12 residues. Germline-derived CDR1 and CDR2 are SQVTM and ANQGSEA. The V end lost 0 bases, the J end lost 1 base, and 2 bases lay between the germline ends. The study's findings and limits: Stable hyperthyroidism was separated from ophthalmopathy by a model based on 13 V-J features. Blood also showed most of the thyroid clonotypes that were expanded above 0.001.

This clonotype appeared many times. Its antigen is currently unknown. Regions amplified from RNA transcripts were the TCR beta CDR3 regions. The TCR CDR3 first-round RT-PCR relied on the HTBI primer set. TCRdb recomputed calls from the multiplex PCR reads with MiXCR, one row per CDR3 protein. The repertoire holds around 340,000 distinct CDR3 sequences, with 20% to 25% as singletons. The receptor's source is a woman in her forties or fifties with Graves' hyperthyroidism. Specimen: blood. The rearrangement uses TRBV29-1 and TRBJ2-3, with D unclear. The CDR3 region has the DNA TGCAGCGTTGAAGAGGGCACAGATACGCAGTATTTT. This encodes CSVEEGTDTQYF.